This is a list of T cell receptor beta chains from one sample in a study of beta chain features in type 1 diabetes. The repertoire was sequenced with immunoSEQ multiplex PCR; TCRdb's copy has only in-frame clones and lacks some. This sample has under 450,000 clones, with approximately 15% found just once. Sequencing was carried out using naive CD4+ T cells from blood. The receptors stem from a man aged 25 to 40 in good health. Each CDR3 is given with its conserved first and last residue. Fields, in order: D gene, J gene, V gene, clone size, CDR3 DNA, CDR3 protein. The D gene is left open where the match is weak. Only some rows state a clone size, as once, few, many or a class for expanded clones.

TRBD1	TRBJ2-1	TRBV30	many	TGTGCCTGGAGCAGGGACAGGGGAAATGAGCAGTTCTTC	CAWSRDRGNEQFF
.	TRBJ1-2	TRBV11-2	.	TGTGCCAGCAGCCCCGAAATTTACTATGGCTACACCTTC	CASSPEIYYGYTF
.	TRBJ2-2	TRBV6-5	few	TGTGCCAGCCGTACAGTGGCAGGCGTCGCCGGGGAGCTGTTTTTT	CASRTVAGVAGELFF
TRBD1	TRBJ2-7	TRBV18	.	TGTGCCAGCTCACCGTCACAGGGGATAGGCGAGCAGTACTTC	CASSPSQGIGEQYF
.	TRBJ2-4	TRBV14	few	TGTGCCAGCAGCCAAGTTCAAAACATTCAGTACTTC	CASSQVQNIQYF
.	TRBJ2-2	TRBV5-4	few	TGTGCCAGTACCCCGCTGGATTCCGGGGAGCTGTTTTTT	CASTPLDSGELFF
.	TRBJ1-5	TRBV4-2	few	TGTGCCAGCAGCCAAGGACAGAGCAATCAGCCCCAGCATTTT	CASSQGQSNQPQHF
TRBD1	TRBJ2-7	TRBV7-2	.	TGTGCCAGCAGCGAACCCGGACAGGGGGCTCGGGAGCAGTACTTC	CASSEPGQGAREQYF
TRBD2	TRBJ2-7	TRBV7-2	.	TGTGCCAGCAGCCCTAGGCTAGCGGCAGGAGAGCAGTACTTC	CASSPRLAAGEQYF
TRBD2	TRBJ2-3	TRBV10-3	few	TGTGCCATCAGCCAGACTAGCGGGGAGACCACAGATACGCAGTATTTT	CAISQTSGETTDTQYF
.	TRBJ2-3	TRBV2	.	TGTGCCAGCAGCGACACAGGGATTCCTACAGATACGCAGTATTTT	CASSDTGIPTDTQYF
.	TRBJ2-1	TRBV5-1	.	TGCGCCAGCAGCCGGGAAAAGGGGCATGAGCAGTTCTTC	CASSREKGHEQFF
TRBD2	TRBJ2-3	TRBV5-4	.	TGTGCCAGCAGAGCCGGGACTACCCGCACAGATACGCAGTATTTT	CASRAGTTRTDTQYF
TRBD1	TRBJ1-5	TRBV30	.	TGTGCCTGGTCCTCAGGGGGCGCAAGGCAGCCCCAGCATTTT	CAWSSGGARQPQHF
TRBD2	TRBJ2-1	TRBV7-2	.	TGTGCCAGCAGATCAACTAGCGGGGGGGCCCTACTTGAGCAGTTCTTC	CASRSTSGGALLEQFF
TRBD2	TRBJ2-3	TRBV7-2	.	TGTGCCAGCAGCGGGACTAGATCCGCAGATACGCAGTATTTT	CASSGTRSADTQYF
.	TRBJ1-6	TRBV7-2	few	TGTGCCAGCAGCTTAGGGGTCTCGAATTCACCCCTCCACTTT	CASSLGVSNSPLHF
.	TRBJ2-2	TRBV14	few	TGTGCCAGCAGCCCCCAGGTGACCGGGGAGCTGTTTTTT	CASSPQVTGELFF
TRBD1	TRBJ2-2	TRBV9	.	TGTGCCAGCAGCGTAGAGGACAGGGCCACCGGGGAGCTGTTTTTT	CASSVEDRATGELFF
.	TRBJ1-1	TRBV7-9	few	TGTGCCAGCAGCCCCGATGTCATCGGAGCTTTCTTT	CASSPDVIGAFF
.	TRBJ2-5	TRBV7-3	.	TGTGCCAGCAGCTTAACGGTCCAAGAGACCCAGTACTTC	CASSLTVQETQYF
TRBD2	TRBJ2-3	TRBV9	few	TGTGCCAGCAGCGTAGTGGGACTAGTCGATACGCAGTATTTT	CASSVVGLVDTQYF
.	TRBJ1-1	TRBV7-6	few	TGTGCCAGCAGCTTAGCTCCGGGGAACACTGAAGCTTTCTTT	CASSLAPGNTEAFF
TRBD1	TRBJ2-3	TRBV11-2	few	TGTGCCAGCCTACAGGGGGCTTACACAGATACGCAGTATTTT	CASLQGAYTDTQYF
.	TRBJ2-5	TRBV7-3	.	TGTGCCAGCAGCCCCAGGGGTGGTTGGGCAGAGACCCAGTACTTC	CASSPRGGWAETQYF
TRBD2	TRBJ2-1	TRBV9	few	TGTGCCAGCAGCTCACACGCTAGCGGGAGTATCTATGAGCAGTTCTTC	CASSSHASGSIYEQFF
TRBD1	TRBJ2-5	TRBV6-5	.	TGTGCCAGCAGTTATGGGACAGGGGTTCAAGAGACCCAGTACTTC	CASSYGTGVQETQYF
.	TRBJ1-1	TRBV25-1	few	TGTGCCAGCAGTGTGTACACTGAAGCTTTCTTT	CASSVYTEAFF
.	TRBJ2-2	TRBV5-1	.	TGCGCCAGCAGTCCGGACCTCCCGGGCACCGGGGAGCTGTTTTTT	CASSPDLPGTGELFF
.	TRBJ2-2	TRBV6-5	.	TGTGCCAGCAGCCGGGGGGCAGCCACCGGGGAGCTGTTTTTT	CASSRGAATGELFF
.	TRBJ1-4	TRBV5-1	.	TGCGCCAGCAGCAGTTCAACTAATGAAAAACTGTTTTTT	CASSSSTNEKLFF
TRBD1	TRBJ1-1	TRBV29-1	.	TGCAGCGTTGAGGAATGGGACAGGGGGAGCACTGAAGCTTTCTTT	CSVEEWDRGSTEAFF
.	TRBJ2-1	TRBV14	few	TGTGCCAGCAGCCATCTCAGAGGCGTTAGCTCCTACAATGAGCAGTTCTTC	CASSHLRGVSSYNEQFF
.	TRBJ2-1	TRBV29-1	few	TGCAGCGTTGAAAAAGGGTTAGCCTACAATGAGCAGTTCTTC	CSVEKGLAYNEQFF
.	TRBJ2-7	TRBV13	few	TGTGCCAGCAGCCTACAGGGACTCTCCTACGAGCAGTACTTC	CASSLQGLSYEQYF
.	TRBJ2-3	TRBV28	.	TGTGCCAGCAGTTTTAGTCCCAAAGATACGCAGTATTTT	CASSFSPKDTQYF
TRBD2	TRBJ2-5	TRBV19	few	TGTGCCGTGGGACTAGCGGCCAAAAGAGAGACCCAGTACTTC	CAVGLAAKRETQYF
.	TRBJ1-4	TRBV15	.	TGTGCCACCAGCAGAGATAACAGGGCTAATGAAAAACTGTTTTTT	CATSRDNRANEKLFF
TRBD2	TRBJ2-5	TRBV7-2	.	TGTGCCAGCAGCTTAGGGCTAGCGGAAGAGACCCAGTACTTC	CASSLGLAEETQYF
.	TRBJ1-2	TRBV6-1	few	TGTGCCAGCAGTGAACTGGGAGGGGGCTACACCTTC	CASSELGGGYTF
TRBD2	TRBJ2-1	TRBV7-9	.	TGTGCCAGCAGCTATACTAGCGGGAGCAATGAGCAGTTCTTC	CASSYTSGSNEQFF
.	TRBJ1-1	TRBV4-3	.	TGCGCCAGCAGCCAAGCTCCTAGAACGGGCACTGAAGCTTTCTTT	CASSQAPRTGTEAFF
TRBD2	TRBJ2-5	TRBV4-1	once	TGCGCCAGCAGCCTTAGTCGAGCGGGGGGGCAAGAGACCCAGTACTTC	CASSLSRAGGQETQYF
.	TRBJ1-2	TRBV29-1	few	TGCAGCGCTACCGAGACTAACTATGGCTACACCTTC	CSATETNYGYTF
.	TRBJ2-5	TRBV6-1	once	TGTGCCAGCAGTCGGACAGTCGGTGAGACCCAGTACTTC	CASSRTVGETQYF
.	TRBJ1-4	TRBV2	.	TGTGCCAGCAGTGAATTTGAAAAACTGTTTTTT	CASSEFEKLFF
.	TRBJ2-3	TRBV19	.	TGTGCCAGTAGTATCTGGAAGGATACGCAGTATTTT	CASSIWKDTQYF
.	TRBJ1-1	TRBV7-9	few	TGTGCCAGCAGCTTACAAGCCGGAGCTTTCTTT	CASSLQAGAFF
.	TRBJ1-2	TRBV30	.	TGTGCCTGGAGTCGAGGGGAGTTTTACTATGGCTACACCTTC	CAWSRGEFYYGYTF
TRBD1	TRBJ2-5	TRBV25-1	few	TGTGCCAGCAGTGAACAACAGGGGCCTCAAGAGACCCAGTACTTC	CASSEQQGPQETQYF
TRBD1	TRBJ2-6	TRBV19	few	TGTGCCAGTACCTCAGGGGGCTCTGGGGCCAACGTCCTGACTTTC	CASTSGGSGANVLTF
.	TRBJ2-3	TRBV10-1	.	TGCGCCAGCAGTGCAGAGTTGACAGATACGCAGTATTTT	CASSAELTDTQYF
.	TRBJ1-2	TRBV29-1	few	TGCAGCGTTGAATCCCCGGGGGATTTTAGGGTTGGCTACACCTTC	CSVESPGDFRVGYTF
.	TRBJ2-1	TRBV6-5	.	TGTGCCAGCAGTAGAGGCTCCTACAATGAGCAGTTCTTC	CASSRGSYNEQFF